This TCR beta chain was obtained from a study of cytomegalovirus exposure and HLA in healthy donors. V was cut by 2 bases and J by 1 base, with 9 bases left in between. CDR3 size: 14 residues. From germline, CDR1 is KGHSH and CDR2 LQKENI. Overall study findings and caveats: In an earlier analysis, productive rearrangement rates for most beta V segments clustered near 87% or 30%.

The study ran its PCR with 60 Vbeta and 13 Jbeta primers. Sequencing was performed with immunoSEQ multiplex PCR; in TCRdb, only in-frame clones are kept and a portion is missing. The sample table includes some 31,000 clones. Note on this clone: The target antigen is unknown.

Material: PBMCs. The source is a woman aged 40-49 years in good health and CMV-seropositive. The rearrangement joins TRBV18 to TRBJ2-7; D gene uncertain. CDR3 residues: CASSPRSLSYEQYF. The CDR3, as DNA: TGTGCCAGCTCACCAAGGAGCCTATCCTACGAGCAGTACTTC.